These 26 T cell receptor beta chains originate from one sample sequenced in a study of radiotherapy plus CTLA-4 blockade in lung cancer. Measured with immunoSEQ multiplex PCR; TCRdb has only the in-frame clones, and not every one. The sample contains tens of thousands of clones, around 83% of which appear only once. The sample in question was peripheral blood, obtained from a patient treated with radiotherapy plus ipilimumab. Receptors were obtained from a human donor with non-small cell lung cancer who had stable disease on radiotherapy plus ipilimumab.

The chain has TRBV1 and TRBJ2-2; the DNA was not compared with TRBD2, the D call given in the table. TRBV1 represents a pseudogene. The CDR3 has 21 residues. CDR3 residues: CTSSQDQPGLAGGLNTGELFF. CDR3 nucleotide sequence: TGCACCAGCAGCCAAGATCAGCCGGGACTAGCGGGAGGCCTAAACACCGGGGAGCTGTTTTTT.

The rearrangement joins TRBV6-5 to TRBJ1-4; 8 positions agree with TRBD1. This CDR3 contains 15 residues. Germline assignment: CDR1 MNHEY and CDR2 SVGAGI. V shed 2 bases, J shed 8 bases, and the junction held 7 bases outside the gene matches. The CDR3 is CASSYQGQGGEKLFF. Here the CDR3 DNA reads TGTGCCAGCAGTTACCAAGGACAGGGCGGGGAAAAACTGTTTTTT.

The V and J genes are TRBV28 and TRBJ1-5; D uncertain. CDR3 length equals 14 residues. The V gene lost 8 bases and the J gene lost 4 bases, with 15 bases spanning the gap. Looked up from germline, CDR1 is MDHEN and CDR2 is SYDVKM. The CDR3 loop is CASLGGARNQPQHF. The CDR3 bases are TGTGCCAGCCTCGGTGGAGCAAGGAATCAGCCCCAGCATTTT.

V usage is TRBV30 and J usage is TRBJ2-3, with D possibly called TRBD1 or TRBD2 (5 bases each). CDR3 length equals 13 residues. Trimming removed 0 bases at V and 4 bases at J, with 8 bases between. Germline CDR1 and CDR2: GTSNPN and SVGIG (reference sequence). The CDR3 region is CAWSVGAADTQYF. In nucleotides, the CDR3 is TGTGCCTGGAGTGTCGGGGCGGCAGATACGCAGTATTTT. Supplemented by reference TRBV30 and TRBJ2-3, the full variable domain reads SQTIHQWPATLVQPVGSPLSLECTVEGTSNPNLYWYRQAAGRGLQLLFYSVGIGQISSEVPQNLSASRPQDRQFILSSKKLLLSDSGFYLCAWSVGAADTQYFGPGTRLTVL.

V gene TRBV28 combines with J gene TRBJ1-5; possibly TRBD1 for D (6 bases). The CDR3 has 16 residues. Germline V lookup: CDR1 MDHEN, CDR2 SYDVKM. The V gene lost 6 bases and the J gene lost 6 bases, with 21 bases spanning the gap. CDR3: CASSFVYREESQPQHF. The CDR3 nucleotides are TGTGCCAGCAGCTTCGTTTACAGGGAGGAGAGTCAGCCCCAGCATTTT.

This clone appeared a few times. This chain joins TRBV28 and TRBJ1-2; the match to TRBD1 covers 8 bases. The V gene end was trimmed by 6 bases and the J gene end by 2 bases; junction bases not matched to a gene: 2. The CDR3 has 13 amino acids. CDR1 is MDHEN, CDR2 SYDVKM, per germline. In DNA, the CDR3 is TGTGCCAGCAGAAACAGGGGGAACTATGGCTACACCTTC. Translated, it gives CASRNRGNYGYTF.

The chain recombines TRBV5-1 with TRBJ2-1; D might be TRBD2 (5 bases). Germline V gene lookup returns CDR1 SGHRS and CDR2 YFSETQ. The V and J ends lost 0 bases and 4 bases respectively, with 11 bases between them. The CDR3 has 15 amino acids. The CDR3 spells CASSLEGSGYNEQFF. The DNA for the CDR3 is TGCGCCAGCAGCTTGGAAGGGTCGGGGTACAATGAGCAGTTCTTC.

V usage is TRBV5-1 and J usage is TRBJ2-3, with D tentatively TRBD2 (6 bases). This CDR3 contains 13 residues. Germline CDR1 reads SGHRS; CDR2 reads YFSETQ. Trimming pared 6 bases from V and 8 bases from J, leaving 16 bases between. The DNA for the CDR3 is TGCGCCAGCAACTCGGGACTTTCAGTTACGCAGTATTTT. It codes for CASNSGLSVTQYF.

The chain uses TRBV6-6 and TRBJ2-7, with 9 bases aligning to TRBD1. CDR1 and CDR2 from the germline V gene are MNHNY and SVGAGI (reference sequence). The length of the CDR3 is 14 residues. J gave up 5 bases and V 6 bases, and 8 bases lay outside the gene matches. The CDR3 sequence: CASRTSGQGNEQYF. The CDR3 nucleotides are TGTGCCAGCAGAACCTCCGGACAGGGGAACGAGCAGTACTTC.

This clone was seen only once. This chain links TRBV6-1 with TRBJ2-2; a possible D gene is TRBD2 (7 bases). V was clipped by 8 bases and J by 7 bases, with 14 bases between them. The V gene's germline CDR1 is MNHNS and CDR2 SASEGT. The CDR3 is made up of 13 amino acids. CDR3 nucleotides: TGTGCCAGCGGGGGGGCCCGTGGCGGGGAGCTGTTTTTT. Amino acids: CASGGARGGELFF.

This clone was detected a few times. The chain couples TRBV7-6 to TRBJ2-3; D not certain. Per germline, CDR1 SGHVS and CDR2 FNYEAQ. The length of the CDR3 is 12 residues. Trimming pared 5 bases from V and 10 bases from J, leaving 13 bases between. The CDR3 DNA is TGTGCCAGCAGCGCACAAGGAAGTGCGCAGTATTTT. It yields the protein CASSAQGSAQYF.

V usage is TRBV7-3 and J usage is TRBJ1-2, with 9 nucleotides matching TRBD1. Germline V CDR1 and CDR2: SGHTA, FQGTGA. The V gene end was trimmed by 3 bases and the J gene end by 6 bases; junction bases not matched to a gene: 2. This CDR3 is built from 13 residues. The CDR3 region is CASSLDRGNGYTF. CDR3 nucleotides: TGTGCCAGCAGCTTGGACAGGGGCAATGGCTACACCTTC.

The chain links TRBV2 to TRBJ1-6, with no clear D. V lost 6 bases to trimming and J lost 5 bases, with 8 bases between them. Germline V gene sequence: CDR1 SNHLY, CDR2 FYNNEI. This CDR3 region has 13 residues. The CDR3 is CASRPSNNSPLHF. CDR3 DNA sequence: TGTGCCAGCAGGCCTAGCAATAATTCACCCCTCCACTTT.

CDR3 sequence: CASSYQGYEQYF. DNA of the CDR3: TGCGCCAGCAGCTACCAGGGTTACGAGCAGTACTTC. The chain combines TRBV5-1 with TRBJ2-7; tentatively, D is TRBD1 (5 bases). The length of the CDR3 is 12 residues. The V gene lost 3 bases and the J gene lost 4 bases, with 8 bases spanning the gap. Germline CDR1 reads SGHRS; CDR2 reads YFSETQ.

The rearrangement joins TRBV28 to TRBJ1-1; 10 bases agree with TRBD1. The CDR3 covers 15 residues. The junction had 6 bases not matched to a gene; V was cut back by 5 bases and J by 3 bases. Germline values: CDR1 MDHEN, CDR2 SYDVKM. This chain's CDR3 is CASSRQGARDTEAFF. The CDR3 DNA reads as TGTGCCAGCAGTCGACAGGGGGCCAGGGACACTGAAGCTTTCTTT. Complete variable domain (other parts from reference TRBV28 and TRBJ1-1): DVKVTQSSRYLVKRTGEKVFLECVQDMDHENMFWYRQDPGLGLRLIYFSYDVKMKEKGDIPEGYSVSREKKERFSLILESASTNQTSMYLCASSRQGARDTEAFFGQGTRLTVV.

The rearrangement links TRBV28 to TRBJ2-1; tentative D call: TRBD1 (7 bases). Trimming removed 4 bases at V and 9 bases at J, with 13 bases between. CDR1 and CDR2 from the germline V gene are MDHEN and SYDVKM. CDR3 size: 13 residues. CDR3 residues: CASSSEGAREQFF. In DNA, the CDR3 is TGTGCCAGCAGTTCGGAGGGGGCGCGTGAGCAGTTCTTC.

The chain couples TRBV5-1 to TRBJ2-4; perhaps TRBD2 as D (5 bases). The CDR3 covers 15 residues. In germline, CDR1 is SGHRS, CDR2 YFSETQ. Trimming stripped 2 bases from V and 8 bases from J, with 17 bases between. CDR3 in amino acids: CASSLPGSSGDIQYF. The CDR3, as DNA: TGCGCCAGCAGCTTACCCGGATCCTCCGGGGACATTCAGTACTTC.

The chain joins TRBV18 to TRBJ1-2, with TRBD1 identical over 8 bases. Trimming removed 3 bases from V and 4 bases from J; junction bases left unmatched: 4. Germline assignment: CDR1 KGHSH and CDR2 LQKENI. This CDR3 has 14 amino acids. For the CDR3, the DNA is TGTGCCAGCTCACCGACAGGGGCAGGCTATGGCTACACCTTC. It codes for CASSPTGAGYGYTF.

This clone was found a few times. The V call is TRBV4-1, the J call TRBJ2-7; the D gene is possibly TRBD1 (5 bases). This CDR3 region has 16 residues. Germline CDR1 MGHRA, CDR2 YSYEKL. Trimming cost V 0 bases and J 5 bases, with 17 bases left between them. For the CDR3, the DNA is TGCGCCAGCAGCCAAGATAGGCAAGGGGTAGTCAACGAGCAGTACTTC. Encoded protein: CASSQDRQGVVNEQYF.

This clone has just one count. The gene calls are TRBV4-1 and TRBJ1-6, with no clear D. V lost 4 bases, J lost 6 bases, and 13 bases lay in between. CDR1 is MGHRA and CDR2 is YSYEKL in the germline V gene. CDR3 length equals 15 residues. The DNA for the CDR3 is TGCGCCAGCAGCCGCGGGAGGGAGGTTAATTCACCCCTCCACTTT. As protein: CASSRGREVNSPLHF.

The chain employs TRBV27 and TRBJ2-5, with D possibly being TRBD2 (5 bases). Trimming took off 2 bases at V and 4 bases at J, with 11 bases between the two ends. Germline V gene data show CDR1 as MNHEY and CDR2 as SMNVEV (reference sequence). The CDR3 is 14 residues long. CDR3 bases: TGTGCCAGCAGTTTAGGAACAAGCGGAGAGACCCAGTACTTC. It specifies CASSLGTSGETQYF.

V is TRBV5-4 and J is TRBJ1-4; 8 bases align to TRBD1. The CDR3 is 14 amino acids. The germline CDR1 and CDR2 sequences are SGHNT and YYREEE (reference sequence). V was pared by 3 bases and J by 5 bases, with 3 bases of the junction left unmatched. Here the CDR3 DNA reads TGTGCCAGCAGCTCGGGACAGGCAAATGAAAAACTGTTTTTT. Translation gives CASSSGQANEKLFF.

V is TRBV11-2 and J is TRBJ1-3; weak D call: TRBD1 (5 bases). Trimming removed 4 bases at V and 0 bases at J, with 13 bases between. The germline CDR1 and CDR2 sequences are SGHAT and FQNNGV. This CDR3 comprises 16 residues. DNA of the CDR3: TGTGCCAGCAGCTCCCGGGACTTCAGCTCTGGAAACACCATATATTTT. As protein: CASSSRDFSSGNTIYF.

This rearrangement joins TRBV28 to TRBJ1-2, with D tentatively TRBD1 (5 bases). Germline CDR1 MDHEN, CDR2 SYDVKM. The CDR3 extends over 13 amino acids. With 2 bases removed from V and 5 bases from J, the gap between germline ends came to 9 bases. CDR3: CASSLGAPYGYTF. Written as DNA, the CDR3 is TGTGCCAGCAGTTTAGGGGCCCCATATGGCTACACCTTC.

The chain joins TRBV5-1 to TRBJ2-7; D call uncertain. The germline V gene encodes CDR1 SGHRS and CDR2 YFSETQ. Trimming pared 1 base from V and 6 bases from J, leaving 17 bases between. This CDR3 comprises 15 residues. CDR3 in DNA: TGCGCCAGCAGCTTGTCCCAGGTCCCTACTGGCGAGCAGTACTTC. It codes for CASSLSQVPTGEQYF.

A few counts support this clone. The rearrangement uses TRBV9 and TRBJ2-5, with D maybe TRBD1 (5 bases). Trimming pared 4 bases from V and 5 bases from J, leaving 15 bases between. The CDR3 is 14 amino acids. Germline assignment: CDR1 SGDLS and CDR2 YYNGEE. The CDR3 loop is CASSLRQSGETQYF. In DNA, the CDR3 is TGTGCCAGCAGCTTAAGACAGAGTGGGGAGACCCAGTACTTC.